This TCR beta chain was recorded in a study of blood T cell repertoires in COVID-19. This table comes from immunoSEQ multiplex PCR, and its TCRdb copy is limited to in-frame clones, with some not included. The table shows fewer than 300,000 clones, with 75% to 85% occurring only once. V was clipped by 3 bases and J by 2 bases, with 9 bases between them. This CDR3 contains 14 residues. Germline CDR1 reads MDHEN; CDR2 reads SYDVKM. This TCR was recovered from a man between 45 and 60 years old with active or convalescent COVID-19. Sequenced sample: peripheral blood. This chain joins TRBV28 and TRBJ2-3; D perhaps matches TRBD1 (5 bases). DNA for the CDR3: TGTGCCAGCAGTTTGGCAGGGTCCACAGATACGCAGTATTTT. Encoded protein: CASSLAGSTDTQYF.